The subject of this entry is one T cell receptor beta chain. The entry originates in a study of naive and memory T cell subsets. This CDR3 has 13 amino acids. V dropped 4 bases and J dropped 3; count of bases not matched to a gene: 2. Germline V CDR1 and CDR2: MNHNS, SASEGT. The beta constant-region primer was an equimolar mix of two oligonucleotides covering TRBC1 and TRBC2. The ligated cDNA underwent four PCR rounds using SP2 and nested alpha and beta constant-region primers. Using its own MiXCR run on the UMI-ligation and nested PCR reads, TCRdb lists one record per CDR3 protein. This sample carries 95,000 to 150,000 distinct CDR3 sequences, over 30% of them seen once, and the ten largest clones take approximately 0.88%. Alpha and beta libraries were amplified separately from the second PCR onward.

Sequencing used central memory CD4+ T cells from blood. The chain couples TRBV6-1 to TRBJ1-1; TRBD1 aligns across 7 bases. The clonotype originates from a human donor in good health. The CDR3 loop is CASSVDRDTEAFF. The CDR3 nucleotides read TGTGCCAGCAGTGTAGACAGGGACACTGAAGCTTTCTTT.